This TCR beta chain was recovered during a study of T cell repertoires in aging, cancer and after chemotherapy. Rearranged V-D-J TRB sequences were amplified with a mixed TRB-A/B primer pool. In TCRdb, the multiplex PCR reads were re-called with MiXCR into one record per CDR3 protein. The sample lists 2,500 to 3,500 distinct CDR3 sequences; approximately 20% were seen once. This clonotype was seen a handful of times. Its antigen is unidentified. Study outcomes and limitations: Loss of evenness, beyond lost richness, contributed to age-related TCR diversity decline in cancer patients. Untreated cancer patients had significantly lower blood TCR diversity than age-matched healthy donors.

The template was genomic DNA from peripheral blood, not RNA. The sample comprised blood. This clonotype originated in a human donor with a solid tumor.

The CDR3 is CASSLAPQGQGQNYGYTF. The CDR3 DNA sequence: TGCGCCAGCAGCTTGGCCCCTCAGGGTCAGGGCCAAAACTATGGCTACACCTTC. This rearrangement joins TRBV5-1 to TRBJ1-2; perhaps TRBD1 as D (5 bases). From germline, CDR1 is SGHRS and CDR2 YFSETQ. V was trimmed by 0 bases and J by 2 bases, leaving 20 bases between them. This CDR3 has 18 amino acids.